The rows below give T cell receptor beta chains drawn from one sample of a study of beta chain features in type 1 diabetes. Profiled with immunoSEQ multiplex PCR; TCRdb holds only in-frame clones, not every one. The data show about 160,000 clones, 8% to 8.5% seen once. The sequenced sample was central memory CD4+ T cells from blood. Source of these receptors: a woman under 30 with type 1 diabetes. Each CDR3 is given with its conserved first and last residue. A D gene is named only where the DNA matches it firmly. Not every row has a clone size; where given, it reads once, few, many or a size class.

CASSYTSSGASYEQYF,TGTGCCAGCAGCTATACCTCTAGCGGGGCATCCTACGAGCAGTACTTC,TRBJ2-7,.,TRBD2,TRBV7-2
CSVEQWSISYGYTF,TGCAGCGTTGAGCAGTGGAGTATTAGCTATGGCTACACCTTC,TRBJ1-2,.,.,TRBV29-1
CSVLGPRTQYF,TGCAGCGTCCTAGGTCCTCGTACGCAGTATTTT,TRBJ2-3,.,.,TRBV29-1
CASSLTGVQPQHF,TGTGCCAGCAGTTTGACAGGGGTCCAGCCCCAGCATTTT,TRBJ1-5,few,TRBD1,TRBV6-5
CASSQEQAEETQYF,TGCGCCAGCAGCCAAGAGCAGGCAGAAGAGACCCAGTACTTC,TRBJ2-5,.,.,TRBV4-1
CASSVGGWDTEAFF,TGTGCCAGCAGCGTAGGAGGATGGGACACTGAAGCTTTCTTT,TRBJ1-1,.,.,TRBV9
CASSSDYEQYF,TGTGCCAGCAGCTCAGACTACGAGCAGTACTTC,TRBJ2-7,few,.,TRBV5-4
CASRVSSDEQFF,TGTGCCAGCAGGGTTTCTTCGGATGAGCAGTTCTTC,TRBJ2-1,few,.,TRBV11-3
CASSPHLAGAADTQYF,TGTGCCAGCAGCCCACACCTAGCGGGAGCCGCAGATACGCAGTATTTT,TRBJ2-3,.,TRBD2,TRBV7-3
CASSLSGSSGNTIYF,TGTGCCAGCAGCTTGAGTGGCAGCTCTGGAAACACCATATATTTT,TRBJ1-3,.,.,TRBV5-4
CASSQALAGNTGELFF,TGTGCCAGCAGCCAAGCACTAGCGGGTAACACCGGGGAGCTGTTTTTT,TRBJ2-2,few,TRBD2,TRBV4-2
CATSRGDSGVETQYF,TGTGCCACCAGCAGGGGGGACAGTGGCGTAGAGACCCAGTACTTC,TRBJ2-5,.,TRBD1,TRBV15
CASSLARQGYGYTF,TGTGCCAGCAGCTTAGCGAGGCAGGGTTATGGCTACACCTTC,TRBJ1-2,.,.,TRBV7-9
CASREQGPGELFF,TGTGCCAGTAGGGAACAGGGTCCCGGGGAGCTGTTTTTT,TRBJ2-2,few,.,TRBV19
CASSTQGAGNEQYF,TGCGCCAGCAGCACACAGGGGGCTGGGAACGAGCAGTACTTC,TRBJ2-7,few,TRBD1,TRBV5-1
CASSWGGGAKNIQYF,TGCGCCAGCAGCTGGGGCGGGGGAGCCAAAAACATTCAGTACTTC,TRBJ2-4,few,TRBD2,TRBV5-1
CASSRSSGITGELFF,TGTGCCAGCAGCCGATCTAGCGGAATCACCGGGGAGCTGTTTTTT,TRBJ2-2,.,TRBD2,TRBV7-3
CASSLGWAAGELFF,TGCGCCAGCAGCCTTGGTTGGGCTGCCGGGGAGCTGTTTTTT,TRBJ2-2,.,.,TRBV5-1
CASSGFYGYTF,TGTGCCAGCTCTGGCTTCTATGGCTACACCTTC,TRBJ1-2,.,.,TRBV18
CASSDPITSYEQYF,TGTGCCAGCAGTGATCCCATAACTTCCTACGAGCAGTACTTC,TRBJ2-7,.,.,TRBV25-1
CASRFTGNTGELFF,TGTGCCAGCAGATTCACAGGGAACACCGGGGAGCTGTTTTTT,TRBJ2-2,.,.,TRBV2
CASSLPRLAGVGEQFF,TGTGCCAGCAGCCTACCGAGACTAGCGGGAGTGGGTGAGCAGTTCTTC,TRBJ2-1,.,TRBD2,TRBV5-5
CASSVSLESYEQYF,TGTGCCAGCAGCGTCTCACTAGAGTCCTACGAGCAGTACTTC,TRBJ2-7,few,.,TRBV11-2
CASSLEGTRSSLGGNEQFF,TGTGCCAGCAGCTTAGAGGGGACTAGAAGCAGTCTCGGAGGGAATGAGCAGTTCTTC,TRBJ2-1,.,TRBD2,TRBV11-2
CASSLVQGDYEQYF,TGCGCCAGCAGCTTAGTCCAGGGGGACTACGAGCAGTACTTC,TRBJ2-7,.,TRBD1,TRBV5-1
CASSPTANYGYTF,TGTGCCAGCAGCCCGACAGCTAACTATGGCTACACCTTC,TRBJ1-2,few,.,TRBV11-2
CASSQGQVSNYGYTF,TGCGCCAGCAGCCAAGGACAGGTATCTAACTATGGCTACACCTTC,TRBJ1-2,.,.,TRBV4-3
CASSEPTSGGVDTQYF,TGTGCCAGCAGCGAACCGACTAGCGGGGGGGTTGATACGCAGTATTTT,TRBJ2-3,.,TRBD2,TRBV5-5
CASSQGVGVGELFF,TGCGCCAGCAGCCAAGGCGTAGGGGTCGGGGAGCTGTTTTTT,TRBJ2-2,few,.,TRBV4-3
CASSLASFNIQYF,TGTGCCAGCAGCTTAGCCAGTTTTAACATTCAGTACTTC,TRBJ2-4,.,.,TRBV7-2
CASSPGTVKETQYF,TGTGCCAGCAGCCCAGGGACAGTCAAGGAGACCCAGTACTTC,TRBJ2-5,few,TRBD1,TRBV7-8
CASQVASGSYEQYF,TGTGCCAGCCAAGTGGCTAGCGGGAGCTACGAGCAGTACTTC,TRBJ2-7,.,TRBD2,TRBV2
CASSQTVQETQYF,TGTGCCAGCAGCCAGACAGTCCAAGAGACCCAGTACTTC,TRBJ2-5,.,.,TRBV14
CASSHSSQGDSLRHF,TGTGCCAGCAGCCATAGCAGCCAGGGGGACAGCCTCCGGCATTTT,TRBJ1-5,.,TRBD1,TRBV7-2
CASSLGGQFYGYTF,TGTGCCAGCAGCTTAGGGGGGCAGTTCTATGGCTACACCTTC,TRBJ1-2,few,.,TRBV11-3
CASSIVGGEAFF,TGTGCCAGTAGTATCGTCGGGGGAGAGGCTTTCTTT,TRBJ1-1,.,.,TRBV19
CASTARGTGANVLTF,TGTGCCAGCACCGCTCGGGGGACCGGGGCCAACGTCCTGACTTTC,TRBJ2-6,few,.,TRBV7-9
CASSSLGSGEQYF,TGTGCCAGCAGCTCCCTAGGGTCAGGGGAGCAGTACTTC,TRBJ2-7,.,.,TRBV11-3
CASSKSHSGLDTQYF,TGTGCCAGCAGCAAATCCCATAGCGGGTTAGATACGCAGTATTTT,TRBJ2-3,few,TRBD2,TRBV6-1
CASSLVTSGGETQSEQYF,TGTGCCAGCAGCTTAGTGACTAGCGGGGGGGAGACCCAGTCCGAGCAGTACTTC,TRBJ2-7,.,TRBD2,TRBV7-6
CSAATGPGHQETQYF,TGCAGCGCTGCGACAGGGCCGGGGCACCAAGAGACCCAGTACTTC,TRBJ2-5,few,TRBD1,TRBV29-1
CASSFSVPYEQYF,TGTGCCAGCAGTTTCTCCGTCCCCTACGAGCAGTACTTC,TRBJ2-7,.,.,TRBV28
CASSLVPGQGEAEAFF,TGCGCCAGCAGCTTGGTTCCCGGACAGGGTGAGGCTGAAGCTTTCTTT,TRBJ1-1,few,TRBD1,TRBV5-1